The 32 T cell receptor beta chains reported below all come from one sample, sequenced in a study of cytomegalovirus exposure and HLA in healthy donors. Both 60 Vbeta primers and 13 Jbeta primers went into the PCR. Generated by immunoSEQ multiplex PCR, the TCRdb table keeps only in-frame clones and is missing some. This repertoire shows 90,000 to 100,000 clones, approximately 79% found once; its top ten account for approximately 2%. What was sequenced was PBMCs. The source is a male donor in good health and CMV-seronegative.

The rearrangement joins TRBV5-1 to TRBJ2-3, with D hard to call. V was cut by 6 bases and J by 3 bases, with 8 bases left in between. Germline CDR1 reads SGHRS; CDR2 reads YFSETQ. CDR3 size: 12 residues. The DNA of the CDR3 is TGCGCCAGCACCGATCTAACAGATACGCAGTATTTT. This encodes CASTDLTDTQYF.

The CDR3: CSVRGTGGLDTEAFF. In DNA form, the CDR3 reads TGCAGCGTCAGAGGGACAGGGGGCCTCGACACTGAAGCTTTCTTT. The chain joins TRBV29-1 to TRBJ1-1, with 12 bases that match TRBD1. V trimming: 6 bases; J trimming: 3 bases; junction bases outside the gene matches: 8. CDR1 SQVTM and CDR2 ANQGSEA come from the germline V gene. The CDR3 is 15 amino acids.

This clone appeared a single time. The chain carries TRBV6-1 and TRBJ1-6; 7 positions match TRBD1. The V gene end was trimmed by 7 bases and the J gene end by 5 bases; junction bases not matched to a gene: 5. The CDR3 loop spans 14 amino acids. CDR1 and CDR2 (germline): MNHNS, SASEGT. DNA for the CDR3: TGTGCCAGCATGGGGCAGGGGGATAATTCACCCCTCCACTTT. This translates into CASMGQGDNSPLHF.

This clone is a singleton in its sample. CDR3 loop: CAQQRVGTISLEQYF. In DNA form, the CDR3 reads TGTGCCCAGCAACGAGTGGGGACTATCTCCCTCGAGCAGTACTTC. The genes are TRBV2 and TRBJ2-7, with TRBD2 matching 7 bases. V dropped 11 bases and J dropped 6; count of bases not matched to a gene: 19. Germline CDR1 SNHLY, CDR2 FYNNEI. This CDR3 has 15 amino acids.

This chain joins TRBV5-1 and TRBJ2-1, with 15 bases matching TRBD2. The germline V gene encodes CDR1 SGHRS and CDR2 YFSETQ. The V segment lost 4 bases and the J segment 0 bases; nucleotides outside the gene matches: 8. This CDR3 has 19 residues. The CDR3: CASSTGLAGGPHSYNEQFF. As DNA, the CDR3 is TGCGCCAGCAGCACGGGACTAGCGGGAGGACCCCACTCCTACAATGAGCAGTTCTTC.

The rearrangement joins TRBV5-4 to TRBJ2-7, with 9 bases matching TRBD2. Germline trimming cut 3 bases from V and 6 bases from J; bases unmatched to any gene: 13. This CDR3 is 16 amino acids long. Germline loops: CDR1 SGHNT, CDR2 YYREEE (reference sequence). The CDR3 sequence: CASSSPSGLAVSEQYF. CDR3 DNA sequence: TGTGCCAGCAGCTCTCCATCGGGACTAGCTGTTAGCGAGCAGTACTTC.

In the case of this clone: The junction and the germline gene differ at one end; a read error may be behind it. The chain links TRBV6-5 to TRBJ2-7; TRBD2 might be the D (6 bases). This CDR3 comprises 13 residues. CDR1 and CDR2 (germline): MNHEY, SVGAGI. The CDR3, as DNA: TGTGCCACCGGTCCGGACTATAGGCGCGAGCCGTACTTC. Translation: CATGPDYRREPYF.

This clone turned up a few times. CDR3 sequence: CASRRSYEQYF. DNA for the CDR3: TGTGCCAGCAGGAGGTCCTACGAGCAGTACTTC. J is TRBJ2-7 and V is TRBV6-5; D call uncertain. Trimming pared 6 bases from V and 1 base from J, leaving 4 bases between. The CDR3 totals 11 residues. Germline CDR1 MNHEY, CDR2 SVGAGI.

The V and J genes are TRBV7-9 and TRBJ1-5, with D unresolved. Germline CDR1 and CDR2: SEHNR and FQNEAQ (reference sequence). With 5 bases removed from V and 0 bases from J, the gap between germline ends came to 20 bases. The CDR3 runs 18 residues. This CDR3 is CASSLVPLATDSNQPQHF. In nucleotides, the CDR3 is TGTGCCAGCAGCCTCGTTCCCCTGGCGACTGATAGCAATCAGCCCCAGCATTTT.

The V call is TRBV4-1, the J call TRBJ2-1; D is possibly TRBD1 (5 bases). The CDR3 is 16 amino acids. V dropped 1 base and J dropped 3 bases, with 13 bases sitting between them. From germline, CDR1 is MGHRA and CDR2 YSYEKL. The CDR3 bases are TGCGCCAGCAGCCAAGGCGTAGGGGCCAACTACAATGAGCAGTTCTTC. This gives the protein CASSQGVGANYNEQFF.

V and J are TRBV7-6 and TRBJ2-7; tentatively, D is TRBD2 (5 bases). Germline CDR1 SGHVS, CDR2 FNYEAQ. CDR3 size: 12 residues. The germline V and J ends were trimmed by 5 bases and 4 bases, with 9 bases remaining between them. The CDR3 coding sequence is TGTGCCAGCAGCCCCAGCGGATACGAGCAGTACTTC. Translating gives CASSPSGYEQYF.

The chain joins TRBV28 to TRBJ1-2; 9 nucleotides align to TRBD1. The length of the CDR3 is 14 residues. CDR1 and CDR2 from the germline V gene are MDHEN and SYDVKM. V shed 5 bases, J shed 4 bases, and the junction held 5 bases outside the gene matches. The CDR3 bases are TGTGCCAGCAGTGCCGGGACAGGGCCCTATGGCTACACCTTC. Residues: CASSAGTGPYGYTF.

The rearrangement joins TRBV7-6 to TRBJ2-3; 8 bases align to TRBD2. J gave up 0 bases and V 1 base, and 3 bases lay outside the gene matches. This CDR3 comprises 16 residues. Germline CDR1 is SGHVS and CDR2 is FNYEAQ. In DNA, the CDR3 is TGTGCCAGCAGCTTAGGACCTAGCGGGAGCACAGATACGCAGTATTTT. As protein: CASSLGPSGSTDTQYF.

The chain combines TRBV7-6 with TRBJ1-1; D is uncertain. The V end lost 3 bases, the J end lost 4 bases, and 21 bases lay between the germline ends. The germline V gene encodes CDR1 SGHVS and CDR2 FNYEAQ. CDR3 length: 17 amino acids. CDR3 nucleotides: TGTGCCAGCAGCTTCTTCCCCGTTAGAGGGATGAGCACTGAAGCTTTCTTT. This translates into CASSFFPVRGMSTEAFF.

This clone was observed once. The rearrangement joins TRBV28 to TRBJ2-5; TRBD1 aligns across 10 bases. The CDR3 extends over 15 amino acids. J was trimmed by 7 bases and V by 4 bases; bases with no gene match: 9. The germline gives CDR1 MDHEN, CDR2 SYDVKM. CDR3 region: CASSSWGQGSATQYF. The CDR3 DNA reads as TGTGCCAGCAGTTCCTGGGGACAGGGGTCGGCGACCCAGTACTTC.

The CDR3 nucleotides are TGTGCCAGCAGTTTGCTACCACCAAATACGCAGTATTTT. This sequence encodes CASSLLPPNTQYF. The chain joins TRBV27 to TRBJ2-3, with D unresolved. This CDR3 contains 13 residues. Trimming stripped 3 bases from V and 7 bases from J, with 11 bases between. CDR1 and CDR2 from the germline V gene are MNHEY and SMNVEV (reference sequence).

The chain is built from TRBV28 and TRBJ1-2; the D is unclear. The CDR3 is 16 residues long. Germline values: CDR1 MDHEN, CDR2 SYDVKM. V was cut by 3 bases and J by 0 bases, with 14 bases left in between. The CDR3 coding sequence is TGTGCCAGCAGTTTTGAGGGTGTCGGCTCTAACTATGGCTACACCTTC. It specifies CASSFEGVGSNYGYTF.

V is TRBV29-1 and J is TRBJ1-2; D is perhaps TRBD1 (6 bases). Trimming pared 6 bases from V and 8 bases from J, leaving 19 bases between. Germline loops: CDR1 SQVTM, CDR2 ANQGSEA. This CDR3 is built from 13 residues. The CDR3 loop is CSVALRTVGGYTF. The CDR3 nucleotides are TGCAGCGTCGCCCTAAGGACAGTCGGGGGCTACACCTTC. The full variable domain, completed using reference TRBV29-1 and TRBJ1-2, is SAVISQKPSRDICQRGTSLTIQCQVDSQVTMMFWYRQQPGQSLTLIATANQGSEATYESGFVIDKFPISRPNLTFSTLTVSNMSPEDSSIYLCSVALRTVGGYTFGSGTRLTVV.

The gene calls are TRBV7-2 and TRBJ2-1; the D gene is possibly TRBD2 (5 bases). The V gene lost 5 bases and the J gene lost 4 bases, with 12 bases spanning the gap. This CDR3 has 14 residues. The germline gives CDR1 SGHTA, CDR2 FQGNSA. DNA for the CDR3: TGTGCCAGCAGCCTACAAGCGGTGTACAATGAGCAGTTCTTC. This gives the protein CASSLQAVYNEQFF.

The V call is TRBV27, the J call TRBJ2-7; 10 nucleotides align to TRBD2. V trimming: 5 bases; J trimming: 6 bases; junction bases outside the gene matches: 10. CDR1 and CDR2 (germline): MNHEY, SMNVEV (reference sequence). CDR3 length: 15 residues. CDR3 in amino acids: CASSSPSGRAREQYF. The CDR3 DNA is TGTGCCAGCAGTAGCCCCAGCGGGAGGGCCCGCGAGCAGTACTTC.

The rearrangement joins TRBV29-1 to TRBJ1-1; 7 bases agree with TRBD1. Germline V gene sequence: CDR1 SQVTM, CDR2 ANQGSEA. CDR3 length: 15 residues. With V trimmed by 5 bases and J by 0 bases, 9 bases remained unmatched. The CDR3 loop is CSVTTLGQLNTEAFF. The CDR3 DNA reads TGCAGCGTTACAACCCTGGGACAGTTGAACACTGAAGCTTTCTTT.

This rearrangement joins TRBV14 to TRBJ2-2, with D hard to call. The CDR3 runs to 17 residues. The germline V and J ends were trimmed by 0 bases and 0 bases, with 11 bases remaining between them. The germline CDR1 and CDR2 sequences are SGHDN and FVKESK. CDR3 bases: TGTGCCAGCAGCCAAGATTTTAGATACGCGAACACCGGGGAGCTGTTTTTT. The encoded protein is CASSQDFRYANTGELFF.

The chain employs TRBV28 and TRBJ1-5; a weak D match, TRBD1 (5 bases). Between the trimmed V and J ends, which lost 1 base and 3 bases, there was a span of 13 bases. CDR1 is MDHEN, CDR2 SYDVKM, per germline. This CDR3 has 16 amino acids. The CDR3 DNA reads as TGTGCCAGCAGTTTATTTTCGGGGACTTACAATCAGCCCCAGCATTTT. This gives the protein CASSLFSGTYNQPQHF.

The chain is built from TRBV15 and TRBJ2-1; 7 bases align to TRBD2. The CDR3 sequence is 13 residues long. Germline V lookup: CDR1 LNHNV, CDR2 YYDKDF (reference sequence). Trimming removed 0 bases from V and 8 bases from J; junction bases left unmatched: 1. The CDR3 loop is CATSREGGYEQFF. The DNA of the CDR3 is TGTGCCACCAGCAGAGAGGGGGGGTATGAGCAGTTCTTC.

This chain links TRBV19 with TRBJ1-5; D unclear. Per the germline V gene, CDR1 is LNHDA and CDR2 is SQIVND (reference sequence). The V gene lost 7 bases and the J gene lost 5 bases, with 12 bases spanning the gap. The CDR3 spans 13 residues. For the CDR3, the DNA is TGTGCCAGTACTGACCGGAGTCATCAGCCCCAGCATTTT. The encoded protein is CASTDRSHQPQHF. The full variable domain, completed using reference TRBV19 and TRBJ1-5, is DGGITQSPKYLFRKEGQNVTLSCEQNLNHDAMYWYRQDPGQGLRLIYYSQIVNDFQKGDIAEGYSVSREKKESFPLTVTSAQKNPTAFYLCASTDRSHQPQHFGDGTRLSIL.

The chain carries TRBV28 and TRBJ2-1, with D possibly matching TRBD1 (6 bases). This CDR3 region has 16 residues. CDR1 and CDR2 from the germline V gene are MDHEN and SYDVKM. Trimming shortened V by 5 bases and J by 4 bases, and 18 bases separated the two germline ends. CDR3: CASSLQQGYDYNEQFF. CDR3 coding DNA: TGTGCCAGCAGTCTTCAACAGGGTTACGATTACAATGAGCAGTTCTTC.

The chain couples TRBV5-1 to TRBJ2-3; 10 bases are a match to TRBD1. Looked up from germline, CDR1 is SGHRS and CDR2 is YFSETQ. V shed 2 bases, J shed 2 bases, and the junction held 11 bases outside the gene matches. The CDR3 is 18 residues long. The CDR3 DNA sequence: TGCGCCAGCAGCTTTAGGGCCGACAGGGGGCCGCTCACAGATACGCAGTATTTT. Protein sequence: CASSFRADRGPLTDTQYF.

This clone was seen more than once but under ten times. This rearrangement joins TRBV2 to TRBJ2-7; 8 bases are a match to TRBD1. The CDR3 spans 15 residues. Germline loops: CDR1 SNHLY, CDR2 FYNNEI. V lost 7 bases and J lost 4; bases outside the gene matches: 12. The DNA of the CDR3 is TGTGCCAGCAAAGGAGGAGACAGGGGTCCTTACGAGCAGTACTTC. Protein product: CASKGGDRGPYEQYF.

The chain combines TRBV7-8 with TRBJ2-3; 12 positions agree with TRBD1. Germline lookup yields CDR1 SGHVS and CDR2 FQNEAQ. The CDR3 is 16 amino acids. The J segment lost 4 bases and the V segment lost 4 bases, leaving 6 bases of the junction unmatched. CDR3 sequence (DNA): TGTGCCAGCAGCTCCACCGGGACAGGGGGCCCAGATACGCAGTATTTT. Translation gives CASSSTGTGGPDTQYF.

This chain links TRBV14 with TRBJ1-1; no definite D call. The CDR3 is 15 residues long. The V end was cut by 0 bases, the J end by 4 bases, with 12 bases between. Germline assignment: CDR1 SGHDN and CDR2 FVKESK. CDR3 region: CASSQERALSTEAFF. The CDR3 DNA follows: TGTGCCAGCAGCCAAGAGAGGGCGCTGAGCACTGAAGCTTTCTTT.

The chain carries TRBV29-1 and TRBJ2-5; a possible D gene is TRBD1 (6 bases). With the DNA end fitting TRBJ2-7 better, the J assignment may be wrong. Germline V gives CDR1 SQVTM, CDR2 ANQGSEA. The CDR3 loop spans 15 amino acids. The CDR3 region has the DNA TGCAGCGTGGTAAACCCGGGACATCCAGCCTACGAGCAGTACTTC. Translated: CSVVNPGHPAYEQYF.

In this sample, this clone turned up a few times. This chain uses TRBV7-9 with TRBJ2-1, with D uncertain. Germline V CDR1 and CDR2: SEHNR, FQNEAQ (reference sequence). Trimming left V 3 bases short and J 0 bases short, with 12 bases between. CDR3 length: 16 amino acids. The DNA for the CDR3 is TGTGCCAGCAGCTTCTACGTCGGTAGCTCCTACAATGAGCAGTTCTTC. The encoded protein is CASSFYVGSSYNEQFF.